Presented here are 4 T cell receptor beta chains from one specimen sequenced in a study of cytomegalovirus exposure and HLA in healthy donors. The PCR used 60 Vbeta and 13 Jbeta primers. Sequencing was performed with immunoSEQ multiplex PCR; in TCRdb, only in-frame clones are kept and a portion is missing. The data show roughly 150,000 clones, with about 70% seen just once and roughly 2% held by the top ten. Sequencing used PBMCs. All receptors derive from a woman aged 55-70 years in good health and CMV-seropositive.

The chain uses TRBV5-1 and TRBJ2-7, with 10 nucleotides matching TRBD1. Trimming removed 3 bases from V and 6 bases from J; junction bases left unmatched: 6. The CDR3 is 14 residues long. Looked up from germline, CDR1 is SGHRS and CDR2 is YFSETQ. Here the CDR3 DNA reads TGCGCCAGCAGCTATTCGACAGGGGGCCGCGAGCAGTACTTC. This encodes CASSYSTGGREQYF.

A few counts support this clone. Other DNA sequences from this sample encode an identical CDR3 as well. The gene calls are TRBV4-1 and TRBJ2-1, with 11 bases aligning to TRBD2. The CDR3 consists of 16 residues. Germline CDR1 and CDR2: MGHRA and YSYEKL. Losses at the gene ends were 4 bases for V and 0 bases for J; bases not matched to a gene: 2. The CDR3 nucleotides read TGCGCCAGCAGCCGAACTAGCGGGAGCTCCTACAATGAGCAGTTCTTC. Its protein is CASSRTSGSSYNEQFF.

The rearrangement joins TRBV19 to TRBJ1-4, with a possible D match to TRBD1 (5 bases). The germline V gene has CDR1 LNHDA and CDR2 SQIVND (reference sequence). CDR3 length: 15 amino acids. V lost 4 bases and J lost 5, with 14 bases in between. The CDR3 region is CASSRPGLGNEKLFF. Written as DNA, the CDR3 is TGTGCCAGTAGTAGACCGGGACTCGGGAATGAAAAACTGTTTTTT.

This sequence joins TRBV15 and TRBJ1-1, with TRBD1 matching 9 bases. Trimming at V came to 1 base and at J to 5 bases, leaving 8 bases not matched to a gene. Germline-derived CDR1 and CDR2 are LNHNV and YYDKDF (reference sequence). The CDR3 runs 16 residues. CDR3 in amino acids: CATSRGKDRGKTEAFF. CDR3 sequence (DNA): TGTGCCACCAGCAGAGGCAAGGACAGGGGAAAGACTGAAGCTTTCTTT.